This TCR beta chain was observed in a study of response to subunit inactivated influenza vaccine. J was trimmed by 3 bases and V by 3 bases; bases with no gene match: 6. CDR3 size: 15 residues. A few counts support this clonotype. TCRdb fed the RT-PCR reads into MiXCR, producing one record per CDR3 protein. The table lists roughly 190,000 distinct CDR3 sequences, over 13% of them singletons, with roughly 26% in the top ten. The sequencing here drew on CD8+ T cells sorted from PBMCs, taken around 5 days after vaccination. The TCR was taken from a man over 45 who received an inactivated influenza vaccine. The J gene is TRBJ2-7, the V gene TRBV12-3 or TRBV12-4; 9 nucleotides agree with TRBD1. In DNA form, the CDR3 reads TGTGCCAGCAGTTTGCCGGGACAGGGAATCTACGAGCAGTACTTC. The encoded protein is CASSLPGQGIYEQYF.